These 21 T cell receptor beta chains came from one sample sequenced in a study of control samples from healthy donors and cancer patients. Generated by immunoSEQ multiplex PCR, the TCRdb table keeps only in-frame clones and is missing some. Among 65,000 to 95,000 clones, about 87% were seen once, and the ten largest hold about a fifth. Sequencing used blood. The receptor set was obtained from a man aged 50 or older in good health.

The chain couples TRBV6-2 or TRBV6-3 to TRBJ1-2, with D unresolved. This CDR3 has 12 residues. V lost 6 bases and J 4 bases, leaving 9 bases between the germline ends. Germline assignment: CDR1 MNHEY and CDR2 SVGEGT. CDR3 residues: CASSHYSYGYTF. CDR3 coding DNA: TGTGCCAGCAGCCACTACAGCTATGGCTACACCTTC.

The rearrangement uses TRBV5-1 and TRBJ2-1; D is unresolved. The ends were cut back, 0 bases at V and 4 bases at J, with 11 bases in the middle. This CDR3 is built from 15 residues. CDR1 is SGHRS and CDR2 is YFSETQ in the germline V gene. CDR3 in DNA: TGCGCCAGCAGCTTGGCTTTAACTCTTTACAATGAGCAGTTCTTC. Residues: CASSLALTLYNEQFF.

CDR3 bases: TGTGCCAGCAGCTCCACACAGGACCGGCGGGGCTACACCTTC. Amino acid sequence: CASSSTQDRRGYTF. The rearrangement joins TRBV7-2 to TRBJ1-2, with D tentatively TRBD1 (5 bases). V gave up 4 bases and J gave up 8 bases, with 17 bases separating them. The CDR3 runs 14 residues. The germline V gene encodes CDR1 SGHTA and CDR2 FQGNSA.

Only one count was recorded for this clone. The chain uses TRBV30 and TRBJ1-1; perhaps TRBD1 as D (5 bases). The V gene's germline CDR1 is GTSNPN and CDR2 SVGIG (reference sequence). The CDR3 spans 15 residues. Trimming pared 3 bases from V and 2 bases from J, leaving 16 bases between. CDR3 nucleotide sequence: TGTGCCTGGAGGTCGAGGGCGCAGGGAAACACTGAAGCTTTCTTT. This translates into CAWRSRAQGNTEAFF.

The V call is TRBV14, the J call TRBJ2-7, with 8 bases aligning to TRBD2. With 1 base clipped from V and 8 bases from J, the junction kept 4 bases outside the gene matches. The CDR3 runs to 13 residues. Germline CDR1 and CDR2: SGHDN and FVKESK. The CDR3 is CASSQAVAGKQYF. The CDR3 bases are TGTGCCAGCAGCCAAGCCGTAGCGGGGAAGCAGTACTTC.

The J gene is TRBJ1-2, the V gene TRBV6-4, with a possible D match to TRBD1 (6 bases). The germline V gene encodes CDR1 MRHNA and CDR2 SNTAGT. The CDR3 extends over 14 amino acids. V was pared by 2 bases and J by 5 bases, with 12 bases between. CDR3 residues: CASSDDGGGYGYTF. The CDR3 coding sequence is TGTGCCAGCAGTGACGATGGGGGCGGTTATGGCTACACCTTC.

This rearrangement joins TRBV7-3 to TRBJ2-7; 10 positions agree with TRBD2. Germline CDR1 reads SGHTA; CDR2 reads FQGTGA. The CDR3 covers 17 residues. V was pared by 5 bases and J by 2 bases, with 12 bases of the junction left unmatched. CDR3: CASSAIPGTSVPYEQYF. The CDR3 DNA is TGTGCCAGCAGCGCCATACCCGGGACTAGCGTCCCCTACGAGCAGTACTTC. Full variable domain (missing parts from reference TRBV7-3 and TRBJ2-7): GAGVSQTPSNKVTEKGKYVELRCDPISGHTALYWYRQSLGQGPEFLIYFQGTGAADDSGLPNDRFFAVRPEGSVSTLKIQRTERGDSAVYLCASSAIPGTSVPYEQYFGPGTRLTVT.

A few counts support this clone. V usage is TRBV7-2 and J usage is TRBJ1-5, with a possible D match to TRBD1 (6 bases). Germline V gene data show CDR1 as SGHTA and CDR2 as FQGNSA. The V end lost 4 bases, the J end lost 3 bases, and 10 bases lay between the germline ends. This CDR3 has 14 residues. As DNA, the CDR3 is TGTGCCAGCAGCTATCAGGGGACCAATCAGCCCCAGCATTTT. This gives the protein CASSYQGTNQPQHF.

The chain combines TRBV7-3 with TRBJ1-2, with D possibly being TRBD1 (6 bases). The CDR3 runs 12 residues. Germline CDR1 SGHTA, CDR2 FQGTGA. The V end was cut by 7 bases, the J end by 8 bases, with 14 bases between. The CDR3 DNA is TGTGCCAGCACCGAACAGGGTAAAGGCTACACCTTC. Its protein product is CASTEQGKGYTF.

The chain is built from TRBV4-2 and TRBJ2-3; 9 bases are a match to TRBD2. The V segment lost 3 bases and the J segment 4 bases; nucleotides outside the gene matches: 11. The CDR3 runs to 17 residues. Per germline, CDR1 LGHNA and CDR2 YNFKEQ. The CDR3 nucleotides read TGTGCCAGCAGCCATTCCCCTGGCGGGGGGGAGGCAGATACGCAGTATTTT. This encodes CASSHSPGGGEADTQYF.

CDR3: CASSPRGAPLEALHF. For the CDR3, the DNA is TGTGCCAGCAGTCCGAGGGGGGCCCCCTTGGAGGCCCTCCACTTT. The rearrangement links TRBV6-5 to TRBJ1-6; a weak D match, TRBD1 (6 bases). The germline gives CDR1 MNHEY, CDR2 SVGAGI. The CDR3 totals 15 residues. Between the trimmed V and J ends, which lost 5 bases and 14 bases, there was a span of 22 bases.

This clone was counted a single time. J is TRBJ2-1 and V is TRBV4-3, with D perhaps matching TRBD1 (7 bases). The CDR3 totals 14 residues. With 4 bases removed from V and 3 bases from J, the gap between germline ends came to 10 bases. CDR1 is LGHNA and CDR2 is YSLEER in the germline V gene. CDR3 coding DNA: TGCGCCAGCAGCCCCCAGGGGGGCTACAATGAGCAGTTCTTC. It translates to CASSPQGGYNEQFF.

V is TRBV19 and J is TRBJ1-5; D not resolved. V was trimmed by 2 bases and J by 1 base, leaving 12 bases between them. The V gene's germline CDR1 is LNHDA and CDR2 SQIVND (reference sequence). The CDR3 extends over 16 amino acids. CDR3 bases: TGTGCCAGTAGTATATTCGGTCAGCAAAGCAATCAGCCCCAGCATTTT. It encodes CASSIFGQQSNQPQHF.

This clone appeared a few times. V and J are TRBV9 and TRBJ1-6; TRBD1 might be the D (6 bases). Germline CDR1 reads SGDLS; CDR2 reads YYNGEE. V was clipped by 3 bases and J by 8 bases, with 12 bases between them. This CDR3 region has 14 residues. The CDR3 coding sequence is TGTGCCAGCAGCGGAACAGGGTGGGATTCACCCCTCCACTTT. Residues: CASSGTGWDSPLHF.

The chain uses TRBV5-5 and TRBJ1-6; no reliable D call. The CDR3 runs 14 residues. Germline CDR1 SGHKS, CDR2 YYEKEE (reference sequence). V lost 0 bases, J lost 7 bases, and 8 bases lay in between. The DNA for the CDR3 is TGTGCCAGCAGCTTGGTAGGGTTGAATTCACCCCTCCACTTT. Amino acid sequence: CASSLVGLNSPLHF.

This CDR3 is CAISEQGTSPLHF. CDR3 sequence (DNA): TGTGCCATCAGTGAACAGGGGACCTCACCCCTCCACTTT. The genes are TRBV10-3 and TRBJ1-6; 7 bases align to TRBD1. Germline CDR1 ENHRY, CDR2 SYGVKD. Trimming cost V 3 bases and J 10 bases; bases outside gene matches: 3. This CDR3 region has 13 residues.

The DNA for the CDR3 is TGTGCCAGCAGGAGGGGAGCCGCGGATGAAAAACTGTTTTTT. It encodes CASRRGAADEKLFF. The rearrangement uses TRBV6-5 and TRBJ1-4, with a weak D call TRBD1 (5 bases). V was clipped by 6 bases and J by 6 bases, with 14 bases between them. Per the germline V gene, CDR1 is MNHEY and CDR2 is SVGAGI. The CDR3 is made up of 14 amino acids.

The chain couples TRBV27 to TRBJ1-6, with D hard to call. CDR3 length: 15 residues. The germline CDR1 and CDR2 sequences are MNHEY and SMNVEV (reference sequence). V lost 0 bases, J lost 10 bases, and 13 bases lay in between. CDR3 in DNA: TGTGCCAGCAGTTTATCGTTTCGGGGTTACTCACCCCTCCACTTT. Residues: CASSLSFRGYSPLHF.

V usage is TRBV19 and J usage is TRBJ2-2; 10 nucleotides agree with TRBD2. CDR3 size: 16 residues. The V segment lost 4 bases and the J segment 4 bases; nucleotides outside the gene matches: 6. Looked up from germline, CDR1 is LNHDA and CDR2 is SQIVND (reference sequence). This chain's CDR3 is CASSRAGGVGTGELFF. The CDR3 DNA is TGTGCCAGTAGTAGAGCGGGAGGGGTGGGCACCGGGGAGCTGTTTTTT.

J is TRBJ2-7 and V is TRBV27; 7 bases align to TRBD1. Germline V gene data show CDR1 as MNHEY and CDR2 as SMNVEV (reference sequence). This CDR3 has 14 amino acids. V lost 6 bases to trimming and J lost 1 base; unmatched junction nucleotides: 6. Here the CDR3 DNA reads TGTGCCAGCAGCCGTCGGGACAGTTCCTACGAGCAGTACTTC. Its translation: CASSRRDSSYEQYF.

V gene TRBV30 combines with J gene TRBJ1-6; unclear D gene. Per germline, CDR1 GTSNPN and CDR2 SVGIG (reference sequence). The CDR3 loop spans 15 amino acids. V was shortened by 3 bases and J by 2 bases, with 11 bases between the two germline ends. The CDR3 DNA is TGTGCCTGGAGCAGAGGCCTAACCTATAATTCACCCCTCCACTTT. It specifies CAWSRGLTYNSPLHF.